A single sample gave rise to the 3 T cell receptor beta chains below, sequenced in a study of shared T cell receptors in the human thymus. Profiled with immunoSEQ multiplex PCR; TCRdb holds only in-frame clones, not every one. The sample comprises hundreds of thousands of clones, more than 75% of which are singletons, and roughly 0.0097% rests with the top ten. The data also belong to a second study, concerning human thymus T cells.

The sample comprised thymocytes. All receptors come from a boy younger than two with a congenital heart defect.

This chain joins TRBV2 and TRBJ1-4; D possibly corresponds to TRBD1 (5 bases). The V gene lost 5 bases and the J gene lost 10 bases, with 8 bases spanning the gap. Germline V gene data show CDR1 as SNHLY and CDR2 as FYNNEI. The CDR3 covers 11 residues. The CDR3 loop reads CASSRGGKLFF. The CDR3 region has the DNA TGTGCCAGCAGTAGGGGCGGAAAACTGTTTTTT. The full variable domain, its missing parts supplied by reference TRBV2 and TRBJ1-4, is EPEVTQTPSHQVTQMGQEVILRCVPISNHLYFYWYRQILGQKVEFLVSFYNNEISEKSEIFDDQFSVERPDGSNFTLKIRSTKLEDSAMYFCASSRGGKLFFGSGTQLSVL.

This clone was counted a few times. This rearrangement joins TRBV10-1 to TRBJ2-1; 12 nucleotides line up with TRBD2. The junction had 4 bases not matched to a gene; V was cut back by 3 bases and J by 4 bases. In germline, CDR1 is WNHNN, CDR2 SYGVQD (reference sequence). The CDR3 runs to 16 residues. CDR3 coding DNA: TGCGCCAGCAGTGATGCGGGACTAGCGGGTTACAATGAGCAGTTCTTC. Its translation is CASSDAGLAGYNEQFF.

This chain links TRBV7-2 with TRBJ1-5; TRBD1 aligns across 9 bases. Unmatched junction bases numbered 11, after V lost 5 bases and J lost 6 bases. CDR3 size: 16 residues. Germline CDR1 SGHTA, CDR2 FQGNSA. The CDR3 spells CASSIYRGREVQPQHF. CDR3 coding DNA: TGTGCCAGCAGCATCTACAGGGGGCGTGAAGTTCAGCCCCAGCATTTT.